Listed below are T cell receptor beta chains from one sample, sequenced in a study of shared clonotypes between healthy human individuals. The table came from immunoSEQ multiplex PCR; TCRdb's copy has only in-frame clones and leaves some out. The sample shows 2 million to 2.5 million clones, roughly 90% of them seen only once. Sequencing was carried out using naive CD4+ T cells from PBMCs. The origin of the receptors is a young man in good health. Some clones in this sample may be carry-over from other donors' samples. CDR3s leave out the opening cysteine and the closing phenylalanine or tryptophan. Each record gives: V gene, J gene, CDR3 protein.

V: TRBV4-3; J: TRBJ1-6; CDR3: ASSQDPRYESPLH
V: TRBV10-3; J: TRBJ2-3; CDR3: ATKDRATSTDTQY
V: TRBV18; J: TRBJ2-5; CDR3: ASSPRGEETQY
V: TRBV30; J: TRBJ1-1; CDR3: AWSVAGGTEAF
V: TRBV4-1; J: TRBJ1-5; CDR3: ASSQVGMGNQPQH
V: TRBV4-2; J: TRBJ2-7; CDR3: ASSQDYGQSYEQY
V: TRBV6-6; J: TRBJ1-4; CDR3: ASSYPGTGHEKLF
V: TRBV7-9; J: TRBJ1-1; CDR3: ASSLAGQGMNTEAF
V: TRBV11-3; J: TRBJ2-7; CDR3: ASSSGQGAPHEQY
V: TRBV7-9; J: TRBJ1-3; CDR3: ASSFQQTGNTIY
V: TRBV27; J: TRBJ2-5; CDR3: ASSFSSGVQETQY
V: TRBV27; J: TRBJ2-1; CDR3: ASSLSGREGPYNEQF
V: TRBV5-4; J: TRBJ1-2; CDR3: ASSLGQVKGYT
V: TRBV6-1; J: TRBJ1-6; CDR3: ASSERGNNNSPLH
V: TRBV9; J: TRBJ1-5; CDR3: ASSVGGRPNQPQH
V: TRBV28; J: TRBJ1-4; CDR3: ASRLAREKLF
V: TRBV25-1; J: TRBJ2-3; CDR3: ASSVWGSTDTQY
V: TRBV25-1; J: TRBJ2-1; CDR3: ASSELGQGRNEQF
V: TRBV7-8; J: TRBJ2-2; CDR3: ASSFLGLAGGTGELF
V: TRBV7-9; J: TRBJ1-4; CDR3: ASSYTGTVVNEKLF
V: TRBV28; J: TRBJ2-5; CDR3: ASTRGYQETQY
V: TRBV5-8; J: TRBJ1-2; CDR3: ASSPAPRQGIYGYT
V: TRBV6-5; J: NA; CDR3: ASSRPDRVGYEQY